The 8 T cell receptor beta chains below all came from one sample that was sequenced in a study of somatic mutations in cytotoxic T cells in rheumatoid arthritis. The method was immunoSEQ multiplex PCR; TCRdb's version includes in-frame clones alone and lacks a portion of them. Of about 18,000 clones listed, 60% to 85% are singletons. Sequences were obtained from CD8+ T cells sorted from blood. The receptors come from an adult with rheumatoid arthritis.

The CDR3 nucleotides read TGTGCCTGGAGTGCCCTTGGCACCATATATTTT. Protein sequence: CAWSALGTIYF. The gene calls are TRBV30 and TRBJ1-3; D is unclear. Germline CDR1 GTSNPN, CDR2 SVGIG (reference sequence). The CDR3 totals 11 residues. V was clipped by 1 base and J by 9 bases, with 7 bases between them.

This chain uses TRBV7-9 with TRBJ2-3, with 7 bases fitting TRBD1. The germline V gene encodes CDR1 SEHNR and CDR2 FQNEAQ (reference sequence). CDR3 length: 14 amino acids. V gave up 5 bases and J gave up 2 bases; unmatched junction bases: 4. The CDR3 sequence: CASSHRGLTDTQYF. The CDR3, as DNA: TGTGCCAGCAGCCACAGGGGTCTCACAGATACGCAGTATTTT.

This clone is classed as medium-sized (0.01 to 0.1%). The chain employs TRBV27 and TRBJ2-5, with D perhaps being TRBD1 or TRBD2 (6 bases each). Germline V gene lookup returns CDR1 MNHEY and CDR2 SMNVEV (reference sequence). This CDR3 contains 14 residues. V was pared by 3 bases and J by 4 bases, with 12 bases between. The CDR3 protein is CASSFRRGLETQYF. The CDR3, as DNA: TGTGCCAGCAGTTTTCGCAGGGGACTAGAGACCCAGTACTTC.

The rearrangement joins TRBV6-1 to TRBJ2-3; D is uncertain. Germline CDR1 is MNHNS and CDR2 is SASEGT. This CDR3 spans 19 amino acids. Trimming cost V 4 bases and J 3 bases, with 26 bases left between them. CDR3 amino acids: CASSVMQVSGLSNTDTQYF. CDR3 DNA: TGTGCCAGCAGTGTGATGCAGGTTTCGGGTCTTAGTAATACAGATACGCAGTATTTT.

The chain uses TRBV5-6 and TRBJ1-4; no firm D call. The length of the CDR3 is 14 residues. Germline V lookup: CDR1 SGHDT, CDR2 YYEEEE. With 2 bases removed from V and 0 bases from J, the gap between germline ends came to 5 bases. The CDR3 region is CASSFVATNEKLFF. CDR3 sequence (DNA): TGTGCCAGCAGCTTCGTTGCAACTAATGAAAAACTGTTTTTT.

As to this clone: One junction end disagrees with the germline gene, perhaps due to a read error. The V gene is TRBV27, the J gene TRBJ2-1; TRBD2 matches at 9 bases. This CDR3 contains 14 residues. Germline V CDR1 and CDR2: MNHEY, SMNVEV (reference sequence). CDR3 bases: TGTGCCAGCAGTTTCTCTAGCGGGGACAATGGGCAGTTCTTC. Translated: CASSFSSGDNGQFF.

The chain combines TRBV10-3 with TRBJ1-2; the match to TRBD1 covers 7 bases. V shed 0 bases and J 4 bases; nucleotides not matched to a gene: 8. The CDR3 spans 16 residues. Germline CDR1 is ENHRY and CDR2 is SYGVKD. CDR3 region: CAISESDGRGLYGYTF. The DNA of the CDR3 is TGTGCCATCAGTGAGTCGGATGGTAGGGGGCTCTATGGCTACACCTTC.

The genes are TRBV19 and TRBJ1-6, with D hard to call. The V gene's germline CDR1 is LNHDA and CDR2 SQIVND (reference sequence). V was clipped by 5 bases and J by 7 bases, with 12 bases between them. This CDR3 has 14 amino acids. The CDR3 reads CASSAPVSNSPLHF. CDR3 nucleotides: TGTGCCAGTAGTGCCCCTGTGTCGAATTCACCCCTCCACTTT.